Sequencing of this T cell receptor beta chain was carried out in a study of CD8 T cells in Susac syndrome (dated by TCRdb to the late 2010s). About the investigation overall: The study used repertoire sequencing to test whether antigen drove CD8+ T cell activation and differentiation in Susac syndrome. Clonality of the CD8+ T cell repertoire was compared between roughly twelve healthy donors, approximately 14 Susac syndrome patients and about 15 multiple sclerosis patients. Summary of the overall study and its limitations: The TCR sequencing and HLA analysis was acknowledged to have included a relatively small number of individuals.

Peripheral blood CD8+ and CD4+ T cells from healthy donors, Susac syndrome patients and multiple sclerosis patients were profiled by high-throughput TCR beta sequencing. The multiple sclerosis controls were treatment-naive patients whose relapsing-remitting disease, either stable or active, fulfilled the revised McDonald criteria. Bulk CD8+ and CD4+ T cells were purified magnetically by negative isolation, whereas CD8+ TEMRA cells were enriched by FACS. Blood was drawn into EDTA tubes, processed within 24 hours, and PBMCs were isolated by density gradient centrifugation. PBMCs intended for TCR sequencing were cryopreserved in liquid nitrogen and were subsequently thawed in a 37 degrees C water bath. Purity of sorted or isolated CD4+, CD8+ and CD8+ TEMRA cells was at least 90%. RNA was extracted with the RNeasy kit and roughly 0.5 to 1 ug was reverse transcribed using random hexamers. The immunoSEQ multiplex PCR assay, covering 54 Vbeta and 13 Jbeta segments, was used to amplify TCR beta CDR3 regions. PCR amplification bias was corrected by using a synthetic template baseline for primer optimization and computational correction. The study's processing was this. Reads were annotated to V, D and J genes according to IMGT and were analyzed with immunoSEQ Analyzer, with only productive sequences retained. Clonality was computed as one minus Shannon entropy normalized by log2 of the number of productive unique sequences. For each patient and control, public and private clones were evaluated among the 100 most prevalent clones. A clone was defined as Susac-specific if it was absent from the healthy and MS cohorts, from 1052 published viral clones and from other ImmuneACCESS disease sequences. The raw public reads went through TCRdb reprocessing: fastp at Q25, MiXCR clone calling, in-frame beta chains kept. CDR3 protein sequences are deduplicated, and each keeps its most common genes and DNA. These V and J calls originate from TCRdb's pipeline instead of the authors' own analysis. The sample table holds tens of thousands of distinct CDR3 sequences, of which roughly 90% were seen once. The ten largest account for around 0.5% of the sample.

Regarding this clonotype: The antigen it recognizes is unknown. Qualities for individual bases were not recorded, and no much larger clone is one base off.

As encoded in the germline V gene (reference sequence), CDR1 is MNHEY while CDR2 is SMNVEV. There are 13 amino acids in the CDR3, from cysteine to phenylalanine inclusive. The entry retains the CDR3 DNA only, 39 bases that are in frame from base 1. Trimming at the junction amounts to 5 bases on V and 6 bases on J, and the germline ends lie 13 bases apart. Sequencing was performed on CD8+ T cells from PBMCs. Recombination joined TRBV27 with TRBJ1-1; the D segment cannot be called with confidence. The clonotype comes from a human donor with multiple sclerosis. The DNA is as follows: TGTGCCAGCAGTCCGGCCCTATACGCTGAAGCTTTCTTT. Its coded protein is CASSPALYAEAFF.